This TCR beta chain came from a study of PD-L1 blockade in urothelial cancer. Turning to the study itself: Males with bladder-origin urothelial cancer constituted about 85% of the roughly 30 patients. The median T cell count in blood samples was approximately 140,000.

Clones were sequenced by immunoSEQ multiplex PCR, and TCRdb holds only the in-frame ones, with some missing. The table lists 60,000 to 85,000 clones, about 85% of them singletons, with roughly 6.1% in the top ten. The source of this sequence is a woman in her seventies with urothelial cancer. This sample comprised PBMCs, obtained around atezolizumab (anti-PD-L1) treatment.

The CDR3, as DNA: TGTGCCAGCAGCTTAGCGCTAGCGGGAGTCACCGGGGAGCTGTTTTTT. Its protein product is CASSLALAGVTGELFF. The chain has TRBV7-9 and TRBJ2-2; 10 nucleotides agree with TRBD2. V dropped 0 bases and J dropped 4; count of bases not matched to a gene: 2. The CDR3 consists of 16 residues. The germline gives CDR1 SEHNR, CDR2 FQNEAQ (reference sequence).